Each of the 2 T cell receptor beta chains below was sequenced from the same sample in a study of identical twins. MiXCR, applied by TCRdb to the 5' RACE reads, yields one record per CDR3 protein. The profile shows 200,000 or so distinct CDR3 sequences, less than 8% of them singletons. These same data were also listed under a study on yellow fever vaccine responses in identical twins.

The sequenced sample was memory (CD45RO+) T cells sorted from blood. The receptors were gathered from a woman in her late teens or twenties in good health.

J is TRBJ2-6 and V is TRBV24-1; D unresolved. Looked up from germline, CDR1 is KGHDR and CDR2 is SFDVKD. The ends were cut back, 5 bases at V and 1 base at J, with 2 bases in the middle. The CDR3 is 13 amino acids. CDR3 sequence (DNA): TGTGCCACCAGTGCGTCTGGGGCCAACGTCCTGACTTTC. This sequence encodes CATSASGANVLTF.

This clonotype was detected only a few times. This chain links TRBV5-1 with TRBJ2-3; D is unclear. V shed 4 bases and J shed 0 bases, with 18 bases lying between them. Germline V gene data show CDR1 as SGHRS and CDR2 as YFSETQ. This CDR3 region has 17 residues. The CDR3 DNA sequence: TGCGCCAGCAGCACGGTAGTGGCAAGGGTGAGCACAGATACGCAGTATTTT. It yields the protein CASSTVVARVSTDTQYF.